This T cell receptor beta chain was sequenced in a study of cytomegalovirus exposure and HLA in healthy donors. The CDR3 spans 13 residues. CDR1 and CDR2 (germline): SGHVS, FQNEAQ. V was shortened by 5 bases and J by 7 bases, with 11 bases between the two germline ends. Amplification used 60 Vbeta primers and 13 Jbeta primers. The repertoire was sequenced with immunoSEQ multiplex PCR; TCRdb's copy has only in-frame clones and lacks some. The table shows 100,000 or so clones, with roughly 79% occurring only once. General study points: The study put 150 to 200 TCR beta chains on its list as cytomegalovirus-associated. Across donors, presence/absence analyses took sequencing depth to be roughly uniform.

The table lists this clone with a few counts. Antigen specificity is unknown. While unrecorded immune exposures were likely, the donors were nominally healthy when sampled. The sequencing input was PBMCs. The rearrangement joins TRBV7-8 to TRBJ2-2, with D tentatively TRBD1 (5 bases). The clonotype comes from a man in his forties or fifties in good health and CMV-seronegative. The chain's CDR3 is CASSGRVNGELFF. The CDR3 nucleotides read TGTGCCAGCAGCGGCAGGGTTAACGGGGAGCTGTTTTTT. The variable domain in full, with the rest retrieved from reference TRBV7-8 and TRBJ2-2, is GAGVSQSPRYKVAKRGQDVALRCDPISGHVSLFWYQQALGQGPEFLTYFQNEAQLDKSGLPSDRFFAERPEGSVSTLKIQRTQQEDSAVYLCASSGRVNGELFFGEGSRLTVL.